The 20 T cell receptor beta chains listed next were all sequenced from one sample in a study of T cell repertoires in cytomegalovirus infection. Their specific antigens are unknown. Via MiXCR, TCRdb re-called the reads, giving one row per CDR3 protein. Of 750,000 to 900,000 distinct CDR3 sequences in the sample, just under 30% are singletons; the top ten hold around 13%. The source was cultured CD8+ T cells from PBMCs, collected from culture after CMV antigen stimulation. The receptors stem from a human donor in good health (CMV status not recorded). Some clones in this sample may be carry-over from other donors' samples.

This clonotype was counted only a few times. Written as DNA, the CDR3 is TGTGCCAGCAGCGTATATAGCGGGAGACCAGATACGCAGTATTTT. Protein product: CASSVYSGRPDTQYF. This rearrangement joins TRBV9 to TRBJ2-3; TRBD2 matches 9 bases. Germline lookup yields CDR1 SGDLS and CDR2 YYNGEE. V shed 1 base and J 4 bases; nucleotides not matched to a gene: 4. The CDR3 spans 15 residues.

The rearrangement uses TRBV7-3 and TRBJ2-1; 7 bases are shared with TRBD2. CDR1 is SGHTA, CDR2 FQGTGA, per germline. The CDR3 length is 16 residues. J was trimmed by 0 bases and V by 6 bases; bases with no gene match: 8. This CDR3 reads CASSLGEGSSYNEQFF. DNA of the CDR3: TGTGCCAGCAGTCTTGGGGAGGGGAGCTCCTACAATGAGCAGTTCTTC.

Points on this clonotype: One junction end does not reproduce the germline sequence, and a read error may be involved. This chain links TRBV7-7 with TRBJ2-5; possible D gene TRBD2, 6 bases. CDR1 is SSHAT and CDR2 is FNYEAQ in the germline V gene (reference sequence). CDR3 length: 15 residues. The CDR3 DNA is TGTGCTAGCAGCTCAGGGAATAGCGGCCAAGAGACCCAGTACTTC. It codes for CASSSGNSGQETQYF.

The chain uses TRBV12-3 or TRBV12-4 and TRBJ2-5; D gene unclear. V lost 1 base and J lost 5, with 11 bases in between. The CDR3 totals 14 residues. CDR3 in DNA: TGTGCCAGCAGTTTAGAGGATGGTGGGGAGACCCAGTACTTC. Its protein product is CASSLEDGGETQYF.

This clonotype was picked up one time. The rearrangement links TRBV2 to TRBJ2-7; perhaps TRBD2 as D (6 bases). V was cut by 1 base and J by 5 bases, with 9 bases left in between. Germline V gene sequence: CDR1 SNHLY, CDR2 FYNNEI. The CDR3 covers 13 residues. The CDR3 region has the DNA TGTGCCAGCAGTGAAGTTGGAGGGAACGAGCAGTACGTC. Residues: CASSEVGGNEQYV.

This clonotype was picked up many times. The chain is built from TRBV29-1 and TRBJ2-3; D is possibly TRBD1 or TRBD2 (5 bases each). The CDR3 is made up of 16 amino acids. Germline CDR1 SQVTM, CDR2 ANQGSEA. Trimming took 3 bases from V and 3 from J, leaving 19 bases between them. The CDR3 loop reads CSVEGAFGAGTDTQYF. The CDR3 DNA reads TGCAGCGTTGAGGGAGCCTTCGGGGCCGGTACAGATACGCAGTATTTT.

This clonotype was found many times. The V gene is TRBV7-6, the J gene TRBJ1-5, with D tentatively TRBD1 (5 bases). Per the germline V gene, CDR1 is SGHVS and CDR2 is FNYEAQ. Trimming removed 2 bases at V and 6 bases at J, with 5 bases between. This CDR3 contains 12 residues. CDR3 bases: TGTGCCAGCAGCTTAAGGGGTCAGCCCCAGCATTTT. It codes for CASSLRGQPQHF.

The chain couples TRBV27 to TRBJ2-7, with TRBD2 as a possible D gene (5 bases). V was pared by 3 bases and J by 1 base, with 13 bases between. CDR3 size: 15 residues. Germline V gene data show CDR1 as MNHEY and CDR2 as SMNVEV (reference sequence). The DNA for the CDR3 is TGTGCCAGCAGTTTCACTTTAGGGAGATCCTACGAGCAGTACTTC. It codes for CASSFTLGRSYEQYF.

This clonotype has a handful of counts. The gene calls are TRBV7-4 and TRBJ2-5; D gene unclear. Trimming stripped 6 bases from V and 2 bases from J, with 10 bases between. The CDR3 has 13 amino acids. Per the germline V gene, CDR1 is SGHVT and CDR2 is SQSDAQ. In DNA form, the CDR3 reads TGTGCCAGCAGGGGGTCGTTTCAAGAGACCCAGTACTTC. As protein: CASRGSFQETQYF.

In this sample, this clonotype turned up many times. CDR3 protein: CASSLSGSGEFANEQFF. The CDR3 nucleotides are TGTGCCAGCAGCTTATCCGGGTCAGGGGAATTTGCCAATGAGCAGTTCTTC. The chain uses TRBV7-2 and TRBJ2-1; D is possibly TRBD1 (6 bases). Germline V lookup: CDR1 SGHTA, CDR2 FQGNSA. The V and J ends lost 2 bases and 6 bases respectively, with 20 bases between them. The CDR3 has 17 amino acids. Drawing the rest from reference TRBV7-2 and TRBJ2-1, the complete variable domain is GAGVSQSPSNKVTEKGKDVELRCDPISGHTALYWYRQSLGQGLEFLIYFQGNSAPDKSGLPSDRFSAERTGGSVSTLTIQRTQQEDSAVYLCASSLSGSGEFANEQFFGPGTRLTVL.

This clonotype was observed a handful of times. The chain combines TRBV6-5 with TRBJ1-6, with a tentative D call TRBD1 (5 bases). Trimming took 2 bases from V and 7 from J, leaving 9 bases between them. CDR1 and CDR2 (germline): MNHEY, SVGAGI. The CDR3 has 14 amino acids. CDR3 sequence: CASSYDRKNSPLHF. The CDR3 coding sequence is TGTGCCAGCAGTTACGACAGAAAGAATTCACCCCTCCACTTT.

In this sample, this clonotype turned up many times. The chain joins TRBV5-6 to TRBJ2-1; possibly TRBD1 for D (6 bases). V shed 4 bases and J shed 3 bases, with 17 bases lying between them. The length of the CDR3 is 16 residues. Looked up from germline, CDR1 is SGHDT and CDR2 is YYEEEE. The DNA of the CDR3 is TGTGCCAGCAGCCTTGAAGGGGGAAGGTTCTACAATGAGCAGTTCTTC. Residues: CASSLEGGRFYNEQFF.

In the case of this clonotype: Germline is not matched at one junction end, which may reflect a read error. The chain is built from TRBV7-7 and TRBJ2-5; D not resolved. The germline V gene has CDR1 SSHAT and CDR2 FNYEAQ (reference sequence). The CDR3 extends over 14 amino acids. CDR3 DNA sequence: TGTGCTAGCAGCCCCGAGGTGGGCCATGAGACCCAGTACTTC. It encodes CASSPEVGHETQYF.

The chain couples TRBV7-8 to TRBJ2-5; tentative D call: TRBD2 (7 bases). The CDR3 totals 17 residues. Germline V lookup: CDR1 SGHVS, CDR2 FQNEAQ. Trimming took off 2 bases at V and 4 bases at J, with 20 bases between the two ends. Here the CDR3 DNA reads TGTGCCAGCAGCTTACCTCCGAGGGGGGGCGAACGAGAGACCCAGTACTTC. Translating it yields CASSLPPRGGERETQYF.

This clonotype was counted only a few times. V is TRBV7-9 and J is TRBJ2-5; 7 bases fit TRBD1. The CDR3 spans 15 residues. Trimming took 5 bases from V and 1 from J; bases not matched to a gene: 7. Germline CDR1 and CDR2: SEHNR and FQNEAQ (reference sequence). CDR3 protein: CASSQKTGFQETQYF. Written as DNA, the CDR3 is TGTGCCAGCAGCCAAAAGACAGGGTTCCAAGAGACCCAGTACTTC. Full variable domain (remainder filled in from reference TRBV7-9 and TRBJ2-5): DTGVSQNPRHKITKRGQNVTFRCDPISEHNRLYWYRQTLGQGPEFLTYFQNEAQLEKSRLLSDRFSAERPKGSFSTLEIQRTEQGDSAMYLCASSQKTGFQETQYFGPGTRLLVL.

The J gene is TRBJ2-5, the V gene TRBV6-6; D ambiguous. The CDR3 spans 13 residues. Germline CDR1 MNHNY, CDR2 SVGAGI (reference sequence). Trimming took off 6 bases at V and 5 bases at J, with 13 bases between the two ends. In DNA, the CDR3 is TGTGCCAGCAGCCCCCCTAGATTGGAGACCCAGTACTTC. It codes for CASSPPRLETQYF.

The V and J genes are TRBV9 and TRBJ2-3; D possibly matches TRBD1 or TRBD2 (5 bases each). V was clipped by 4 bases and J by 6 bases, with 18 bases between them. CDR1 is SGDLS, CDR2 YYNGEE, per germline. This CDR3 is built from 15 residues. CDR3 region: CASSPQGPAGDTQYF. CDR3 nucleotide sequence: TGTGCCAGCAGCCCCCAGGGACCCGCAGGGGATACGCAGTATTTT.

The gene calls are TRBV6-8 and TRBJ2-7; 14 bases map to TRBD2. V lost 5 bases and J lost 4; bases outside the gene matches: 25. Germline V gives CDR1 MNHGY, CDR2 SAAAGT. CDR3 length: 22 residues. Here the CDR3 DNA reads TGTGCCAGCAGTACCGTGTACCATCGTGGGACTAGCGGGGGAGATTCGGCTTACGAGCAGTACTTC. It is translated as CASSTVYHRGTSGGDSAYEQYF.

This clonotype was seen only a few times. The chain carries TRBV7-9 and TRBJ2-4; TRBD1 might be the D (8 bases). This CDR3 has 14 amino acids. Trimming cost V 7 bases and J 7 bases, with 17 bases left between them. Germline V gene data show CDR1 as SEHNR and CDR2 as FQNEAQ (reference sequence). CDR3 in amino acids: CASNTDREGNIQYF. CDR3 DNA sequence: TGTGCCAGCAACACGGACAGGGAGGGGAACATTCAGTACTTC.

This chain connects TRBV27 to TRBJ2-3; perhaps TRBD2 as D (5 bases). Trimming shortened V by 7 bases and J by 1 base, and 9 bases separated the two germline ends. The CDR3 covers 13 residues. CDR1 is MNHEY, CDR2 SMNVEV, per germline (reference sequence). The CDR3 spells CASTRGGTDTQYF. Here the CDR3 DNA reads TGTGCCAGCACCCGGGGAGGCACAGATACGCAGTATTTT.